Sequencing of this T cell receptor (beta chain) was carried out in a study of tumor and adjacent non-tumor tissue in lung cancer. About the research overall: Patients were aged roughly 30 to 76, 9 to 10 men and 4 to 6 women, stage I to III.

CDR3 size: 14 residues. Germline values: CDR1 SEHNR, CDR2 FQNEAQ (reference sequence). General study points: Significantly higher TCR diversity was found in tumor than normal lung.

No cell sorting was done before RNA was extracted from the tissue. Distant lung tissue was collected more than 3 cm away from the tumor edge. Between August and November 2014, newly diagnosed, chemotherapy-naive lung cancer patients underwent thoracic surgery in China. A modified ARM-PCR protocol with three rounds of nested PCR amplified TCRbeta. MiXCR, applied by TCRdb to the multiplex PCR reads, yields one record per CDR3 protein. Among some 100,000 distinct CDR3 sequences, 60% to 80% were seen once, and the ten largest hold roughly 20%. This clonotype has just one count. What it recognizes is unknown. An end of the junction does not agree with germline; a read error may underlie this.

The J gene is TRBJ2-2, the V gene TRBV7-9; D remains unclear. This clonotype was sampled from a man aged 25-45 years with non-small cell lung cancer. The sequenced sample was distant non-tumor lung tissue. This chain's CDR3 is CSSSLGWNTGELFF. As DNA, the CDR3 is TGTTCCAGCAGCTTAGGCTGGAACACCGGGGAGCTGTTTTTT. The whole variable domain, filled in from reference TRBV7-9 and TRBJ2-2, reads DTGVSQNPRHKITKRGQNVTFRCDPISEHNRLYWYRQTLGQGPEFLTYFQNEAQLEKSRLLSDRFSAERPKGSFSTLEIQRTEQGDSAMYLCSSSLGWNTGELFFGEGSRLTVL.